These T cell receptor beta chains were read from a single sample in a study of CD8+CD57+ T cells in acquired aplastic anemia. TCRdb independently ran MiXCR on the reads; one entry per CDR3 protein. The sample yields some 160,000 distinct CDR3 sequences, about 50% seen once. Sequencing was done on a sample of sorted CD4+, CD8+, or CD8+CD57+ T cells (not recorded which) from PBMCs. Receptor source: a human donor with aplastic anemia. CDR3s include the opening cysteine and the closing phenylalanine or tryptophan. D genes are given only for firm matches. Size is omitted from some rows. Given values are once, few, many or a class for expanded clones.

j_gene: TRBJ2-2; v_gene: TRBV2; len: 11; abundance: .; d_gene: .; CDR3aa: CASRSTGELFF; CDR3nt: TGTGCCAGCCGAAGCACCGGGGAGCTGTTTTTT
j_gene: TRBJ1-1; v_gene: TRBV19; len: 12; abundance: .; d_gene: .; CDR3aa: CASRPQNRVAFF; CDR3nt: TGTGCCAGTAGGCCTCAAAACAGGGTGGCTTTCTTT
j_gene: TRBJ1-1; v_gene: TRBV7-9; len: 11; abundance: many; d_gene: .; CDR3aa: CASSMTPEAFF; CDR3nt: TGTGCCAGCAGCATGACACCTGAAGCTTTCTTT
j_gene: TRBJ2-3; v_gene: TRBV9; len: 11; abundance: .; d_gene: .; CDR3aa: CASGGADTQYF; CDR3nt: TGTGCCAGCGGAGGAGCAGATACGCAGTATTTT
j_gene: TRBJ1-2; v_gene: TRBV7-9; len: 13; abundance: few; d_gene: .; CDR3aa: CASSFLGTYGYTF; CDR3nt: TGTGCCAGCAGCTTTCTCGGGACTTATGGCTACACCTTC
j_gene: TRBJ1-2; v_gene: TRBV5-5; len: 15; abundance: .; d_gene: .; CDR3aa: CASSSRGEPNYGYTF; CDR3nt: TGTGCCAGCAGCTCTAGGGGGGAGCCTAACTATGGCTACACCTTC
j_gene: TRBJ2-7; v_gene: TRBV24-1; len: 13; abundance: .; d_gene: TRBD2; CDR3aa: CATSDLWGGEQYF; CDR3nt: TGTGCCACCAGTGATTTGTGGGGGGGCGAGCAGTACTTC
j_gene: TRBJ1-2; v_gene: TRBV6-5; len: 15; abundance: many; d_gene: .; CDR3aa: CASSYSGGLLYGYTF; CDR3nt: TGTGCCAGCAGTTACTCGGGGGGACTGCTCTATGGCTACACCTTC
j_gene: TRBJ2-7; v_gene: TRBV7-2; len: 15; abundance: many; d_gene: TRBD1; CDR3aa: CASSTYRGPLYEQYF; CDR3nt: TGTGCCAGCAGCACTTACAGGGGACCCCTTTACGAGCAGTACTTC
j_gene: TRBJ2-1; v_gene: TRBV19; len: 12; abundance: .; d_gene: TRBD1; CDR3aa: CASRGQYNEQFF; CDR3nt: TGTGCCAGTAGGGGACAGTACAATGAGCAGTTCTTC
j_gene: TRBJ2-3; v_gene: TRBV9; len: 13; abundance: .; d_gene: .; CDR3aa: CASSVWSTDTQYF; CDR3nt: TGTGCCAGCAGCGTTTGGAGCACAGATACGCAGTATTTT
j_gene: TRBJ2-1; v_gene: TRBV20-1; len: 16; abundance: few; d_gene: TRBD2; CDR3aa: CSAHRTSGIIAGEQFF; CDR3nt: TGCAGTGCTCACCGGACTAGCGGGATCATTGCGGGTGAGCAGTTCTTC
j_gene: TRBJ2-7; v_gene: TRBV9; len: 13; abundance: many; d_gene: TRBD2; CDR3aa: CASSSRDYYEQYF; CDR3nt: TGTGCCAGCAGCTCCCGGGACTACTACGAGCAGTACTTC
j_gene: TRBJ2-7; v_gene: TRBV10-2; len: 19; abundance: many; d_gene: TRBD2; CDR3aa: CASSEGLAGVSRLSYEQYF; CDR3nt: TGCGCCAGCAGTGAAGGCTTGGCGGGAGTATCCCGCCTCTCCTACGAGCAGTACTTC
j_gene: TRBJ1-5; v_gene: TRBV27; len: 16; abundance: .; d_gene: .; CDR3aa: CARRFRGTPGVKPQHF; CDR3nt: TGTGCCCGAAGGTTCCGGGGGACGCCTGGGGTCAAGCCCCAGCATTTT
j_gene: TRBJ2-2; v_gene: TRBV10-1; len: 15; abundance: .; d_gene: .; CDR3aa: CASSEGEPNTGELFF; CDR3nt: TGCGCCAGCAGTGAAGGGGAACCGAACACCGGGGAGCTGTTTTTT
j_gene: TRBJ1-2; v_gene: TRBV25-1; len: 15; abundance: .; d_gene: TRBD1; CDR3aa: CASSEGTGSNYGYTF; CDR3nt: TGTGCCAGCAGTGAGGGGACAGGGAGCAACTATGGCTACACCTTC
j_gene: TRBJ2-2; v_gene: TRBV6-1; len: 15; abundance: .; d_gene: .; CDR3aa: CASSAAGFNTGELFF; CDR3nt: TGTGCCAGCAGTGCCGCAGGCTTTAACACCGGGGAGCTGTTTTTT
j_gene: TRBJ2-7; v_gene: TRBV7-9; len: 15; abundance: few; d_gene: TRBD2; CDR3aa: CASSQGLAGPYEQYF; CDR3nt: TGTGCCAGCAGCCAGGGACTAGCGGGTCCCTACGAGCAGTACTTC
j_gene: TRBJ1-3; v_gene: TRBV12-3/TRBV12-4; len: 15; abundance: once; d_gene: .; CDR3aa: CASSFFVSSGNTIYF; CDR3nt: TGTGCCAGCAGTTTCTTCGTGAGCTCTGGAAACACCATATATTTT
j_gene: TRBJ1-5; v_gene: TRBV5-6; len: 16; abundance: many; d_gene: .; CDR3aa: CASSLGGGASNQPQHF; CDR3nt: TGTGCCAGCAGCTTGGGTGGGGGGGCGAGCAATCAGCCCCAGCATTTT
j_gene: TRBJ1-5; v_gene: TRBV6-1; len: 15; abundance: few; d_gene: .; CDR3aa: CASSRGVPSNQPQHF; CDR3nt: TGTGCCAGCTCCCGCGGGGTCCCGAGCAATCAGCCCCAGCATTTT
j_gene: TRBJ2-2; v_gene: TRBV11-1; len: 17; abundance: once; d_gene: .; CDR3aa: CASSFNPVKSNTGELFF; CDR3nt: TGTGCCAGCAGCTTCAATCCGGTGAAGTCTAACACCGGGGAGCTGTTTTTT